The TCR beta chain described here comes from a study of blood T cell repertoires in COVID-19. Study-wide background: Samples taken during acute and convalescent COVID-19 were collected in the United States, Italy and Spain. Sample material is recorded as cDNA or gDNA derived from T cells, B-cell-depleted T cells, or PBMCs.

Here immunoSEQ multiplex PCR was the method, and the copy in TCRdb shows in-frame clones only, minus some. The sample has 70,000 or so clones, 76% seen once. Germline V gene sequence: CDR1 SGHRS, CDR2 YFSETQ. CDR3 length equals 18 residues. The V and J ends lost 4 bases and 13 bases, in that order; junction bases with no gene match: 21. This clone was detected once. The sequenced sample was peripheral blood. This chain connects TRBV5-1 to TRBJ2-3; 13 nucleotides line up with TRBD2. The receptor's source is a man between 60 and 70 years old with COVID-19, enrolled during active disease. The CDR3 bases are TGCGCCAGCAGCCCGGGGGCCTCCCGACTAGCGGGGGGATCTATGGAGTATTTT. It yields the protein CASSPGASRLAGGSMEYF.